The clone carrying this TCR beta chain was observed a handful of times. No antigen is known for it. Germline CDR1 and CDR2: MDHEN and SYDVKM. The CDR3 has 11 amino acids. The germline V and J ends were trimmed by 6 bases and 3 bases, with 5 bases remaining between them. The data stem from a study of PD-1 blockade in classical Hodgkin lymphoma. Across the study: Nivolumab 3 mg/kg was given intravenously every 2 weeks.

Exposure to brentuximab vedotin varied, and each patient had relapsed following autologous stem cell transplantation. Overall study results and limits: No one has yet defined what causes the repertoire differences, which may be disease activity or prior therapy. Newly diagnosed patients were reported to exhibit reduced baseline TCR diversity relative to healthy donors. Prior to therapy, complete responders displayed diversity much like that of newly diagnosed patients.

Sequencing used immunoSEQ multiplex PCR; TCRdb keeps in-frame clones, though not all of them. Of about 30,000 clones in the sample, 71% were seen once. This clonotype was sampled from a human donor with classical Hodgkin lymphoma. The sample consisted of peripheral blood mononuclear cells (PBMCs), taken before the second cycle of nivolumab. The chain employs TRBV28 and TRBJ1-1; no clear D. This CDR3 reads CASRSYTEAFF. CDR3 nucleotides: TGTGCCAGCAGGTCGTACACTGAAGCTTTCTTT.